The clone carrying this TCR beta chain was detected only a few times. Its antigen is not identified. The sample belongs to a study of T-cell memory formation after mild COVID-19. The germline V gene encodes CDR1 DFQATT and CDR2 SNEGSKA (reference sequence). The V end was cut by 2 bases, the J end by 4 bases, with 8 bases between. The CDR3 is 12 residues long. General observations from the study: Specificity for SARS-CoV-2 was not confirmed among the second-wave clones peaking on day 37. Day 15 to 85 contracting clones showed balanced CD4/CD8; later expanders leaned CD4+.

TCRdb processed the 5' RACE reads anew with MiXCR; each CDR3 protein has one entry. The sample consists of roughly 50,000 distinct CDR3 sequences, around 9.5% of them appearing once. The sample taken for sequencing was PBMCs or a T cell subset sorted from them (not recorded which). This rearrangement joins TRBV20-1 to TRBJ1-2; no clear D. The TCR originated in a man between 18 and 29 years old who had mild COVID-19 (a few samples of this study predate the infection). Cell type and time point are not known. CDR3 in amino acids: CSARLTAYGYTF. Here the CDR3 DNA reads TGCAGTGCTAGACTCACAGCCTATGGCTACACCTTC.